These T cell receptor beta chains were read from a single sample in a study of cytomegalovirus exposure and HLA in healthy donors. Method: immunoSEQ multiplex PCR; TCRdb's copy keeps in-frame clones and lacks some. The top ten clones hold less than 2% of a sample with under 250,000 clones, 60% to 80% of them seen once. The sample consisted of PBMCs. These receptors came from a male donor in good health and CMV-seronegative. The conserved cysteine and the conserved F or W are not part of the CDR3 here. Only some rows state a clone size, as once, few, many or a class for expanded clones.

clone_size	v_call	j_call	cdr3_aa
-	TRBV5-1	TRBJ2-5	ASSLSTRAETQY
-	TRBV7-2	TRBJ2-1	ASRRGGDPYNEQF
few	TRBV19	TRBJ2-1	ASSLGGGGSYNEQF
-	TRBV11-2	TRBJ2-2	ASSLEARGTGELF
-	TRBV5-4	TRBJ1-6	ASSLWTGTGGLLSPLH
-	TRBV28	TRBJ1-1	ASILDRAGTEAF
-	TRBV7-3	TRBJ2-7	ASSRRDSPYEQY
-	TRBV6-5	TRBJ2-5	ASSPGTGGWETQY
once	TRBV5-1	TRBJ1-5	ASSWGDSLGNQPQH
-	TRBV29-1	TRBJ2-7	SVARRGPYEQY
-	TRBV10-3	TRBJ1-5	AISGSLSSNQPQH
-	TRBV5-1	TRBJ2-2	ASSLESGGTGELF
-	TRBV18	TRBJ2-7	ASRPRDSSYEQY
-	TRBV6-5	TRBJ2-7	ASSYADRSTYEQY
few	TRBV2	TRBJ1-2	APGGDNYGYT
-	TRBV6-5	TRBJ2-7	ASSPRDRDFYEQY
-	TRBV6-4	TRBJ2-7	ATHPLSRTSGSSYEQY
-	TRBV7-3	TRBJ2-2	ASSRSRQGVDTGELF
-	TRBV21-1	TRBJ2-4	ASRQLGGRIAKNIQY
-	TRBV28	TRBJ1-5	ASSLENRGSQPQH
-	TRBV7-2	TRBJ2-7	ASSLVGQGHYEQY
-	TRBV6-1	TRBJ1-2	ASSAGGWGYT
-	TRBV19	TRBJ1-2	ASSIGRAGGNYGYT
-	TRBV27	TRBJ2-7	ASSLSRTGSSYEQY
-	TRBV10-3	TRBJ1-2	AISEAREGGYT
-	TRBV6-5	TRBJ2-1	ASRTSAPTYNEQF
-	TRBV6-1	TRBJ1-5	ASSETGGGQPQH
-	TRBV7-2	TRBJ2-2	ASSLNSDTGELF
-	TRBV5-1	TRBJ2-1	ASSLAGGNEQF
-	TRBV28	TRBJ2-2	ASSLDGTGELF
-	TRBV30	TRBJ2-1	AWSVRSGGWNEQF
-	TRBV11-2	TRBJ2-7	ASSFSGRSSYEQY